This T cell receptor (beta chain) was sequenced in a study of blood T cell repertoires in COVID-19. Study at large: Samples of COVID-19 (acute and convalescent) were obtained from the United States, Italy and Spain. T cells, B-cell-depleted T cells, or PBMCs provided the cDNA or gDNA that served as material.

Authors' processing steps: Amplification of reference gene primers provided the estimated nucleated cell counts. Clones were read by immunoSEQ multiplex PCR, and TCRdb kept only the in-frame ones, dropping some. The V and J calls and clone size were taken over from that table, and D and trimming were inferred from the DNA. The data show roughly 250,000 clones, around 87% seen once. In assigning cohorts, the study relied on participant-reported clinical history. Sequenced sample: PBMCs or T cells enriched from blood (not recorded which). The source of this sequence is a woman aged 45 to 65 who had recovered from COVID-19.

Here the CDR3 reads CASSFLAGDSTGELFF. CDR3 sequence (DNA): TGTGCCAGCAGCTTCCTAGCGGGAGACAGTACCGGGGAGCTGTTTTTT. The chain carries TRBV7-2 and TRBJ2-2, with 10 bases fitting TRBD2. CDR3 length equals 16 residues. The V gene's germline CDR1 is SGHTA and CDR2 FQGNSA. Trimming took 3 bases from V and 5 from J; bases not matched to a gene: 6. Combining the CDR3 with reference TRBV7-2 and TRBJ2-2 gives the whole variable domain GAGVSQSPSNKVTEKGKDVELRCDPISGHTALYWYRQSLGQGLEFLIYFQGNSAPDKSGLPSDRFSAERTGGSVSTLTIQRTQQEDSAVYLCASSFLAGDSTGELFFGEGSRLTVL.